Described below is a single TCR beta chain sequence and its context. Its antigen is unidentified. These data belong to a study of radiation and T cells in renal cell carcinoma. The assay was immunoSEQ multiplex PCR, and TCRdb's table has in-frame clones only and misses some. Among some 97,000 clones listed, 70% to 85% were seen once. The CDR3 extends over 14 amino acids. V was pared by 1 base and J by 7 bases, with 11 bases between. Germline V gene sequence: CDR1 SGHRS, CDR2 YFSETQ. Specified time point: blood 4 weeks post-SBRT, at nephrectomy. Treatment noted: 15 Gy SBRT to primary tumor, nephrectomy 4 weeks later. The study, taken as a whole, reports: Baseline intratumoral clonotype presence is unknown without pretreatment biopsies.

This rearrangement joins TRBV5-1 to TRBJ2-2; no clear D. The TCR sequence derives from a man aged 60-69 years with renal cell carcinoma. Material: blood, obtained from a patient whose treatment included radiotherapy and nephrectomy. The DNA of the CDR3 is TGCGCCAGCAGCTTGAATATACCCGGCGGGGAGCTGTTTTTT. It encodes CASSLNIPGGELFF.